The 16 T cell receptor beta chains in this list originate from one sample, sequenced in a study of T cells in localized non-small cell lung cancer. Profiled with immunoSEQ multiplex PCR; TCRdb holds only in-frame clones, not every one. The sample has over 35,000 clones; around 81% are singletons. The starting material was peripheral blood mononuclear cells, obtained before any cancer treatment. The receptors were gathered from a male donor at least 60 years old with stage II lung adenocarcinoma.

This chain uses TRBV11-2 with TRBJ1-1; unclear D gene. V shed 5 bases and J shed 8 bases, with 12 bases lying between them. CDR1 is SGHAT, CDR2 FQNNGV, per germline. CDR3 size: 12 residues. CDR3 DNA: TGTGCCAGCAGCCCCCAGAGTTCAGAAGCTTTCTTT. Residues: CASSPQSSEAFF. Combining the CDR3 with reference TRBV11-2 and TRBJ1-1 gives the whole variable domain EAGVAQSPRYKIIEKRQSVAFWCNPISGHATLYWYQQILGQGPKLLIQFQNNGVVDDSQLPKDRFSAERLKGVDSTLKIQPAKLEDSAVYLCASSPQSSEAFFGQGTRLTVV.

The table lists this clone with a count of one. The rearrangement joins TRBV5-1 to TRBJ2-7; the D call may be TRBD1 or TRBD2 (7 bases each). Germline assignment: CDR1 SGHRS and CDR2 YFSETQ. The V end was cut by 0 bases, the J end by 5 bases, with 18 bases between. The CDR3 contains 16 residues. The CDR3 sequence: CASSLAQGGSRNEQYF. CDR3 bases: TGCGCCAGCAGCTTGGCCCAGGGGGGGTCTCGGAACGAGCAGTACTTC.

In this sample, this clone turned up a few times. The genes are TRBV18 and TRBJ2-7; weak D call: TRBD1 (7 bases). CDR3 size: 14 residues. Germline CDR1 reads KGHSH; CDR2 reads LQKENI. V gave up 0 bases and J gave up 6 bases, with 12 bases separating them. The CDR3: CASSPPAGGSEQYF. The CDR3 nucleotides read TGTGCCAGCTCACCACCGGCAGGGGGGAGCGAGCAGTACTTC.

The chain links TRBV6-1 to TRBJ1-1; no reliable D call. CDR3 size: 13 residues. Germline lookup yields CDR1 MNHNS and CDR2 SASEGT. Deletions cut 0 bases from V and 6 bases from J, with 8 bases between. CDR3 nucleotide sequence: TGTGCCAGCAGTGAAGCGCTTCGAGCTGAAGCTTTCTTT. Translation: CASSEALRAEAFF.

V is TRBV18 and J is TRBJ2-5; D unresolved. Trimming took 0 bases from V and 3 from J, leaving 5 bases between them. Germline CDR1 reads KGHSH; CDR2 reads LQKENI. This CDR3 is 13 amino acids long. The CDR3 here is CASSPPGKETQYF. In nucleotides, the CDR3 is TGTGCCAGCTCACCACCAGGAAAAGAGACCCAGTACTTC.

A few counts support this clone. This chain links TRBV10-3 with TRBJ2-7, with a weak D call TRBD2 (6 bases). The CDR3 length is 12 residues. Germline CDR1 ENHRY, CDR2 SYGVKD. Trimming stripped 10 bases from V and 3 bases from J, with 13 bases between. CDR3 sequence (DNA): TGTGCCACCAGCTTCGGGGGCTACGAGCAGTACTTC. Its protein product is CATSFGGYEQYF.

This rearrangement joins TRBV9 to TRBJ1-4; tentatively, D is TRBD1 (6 bases). Germline CDR1 SGDLS, CDR2 YYNGEE. V was cut by 1 base and J by 2 bases, with 12 bases left in between. The CDR3 contains 16 residues. The CDR3 protein is CASSVNSGATNEKLFF. CDR3 DNA: TGTGCCAGCAGCGTAAACTCGGGGGCGACTAATGAAAAACTGTTTTTT. Drawing the rest from reference TRBV9 and TRBJ1-4, the complete variable domain is DSGVTQTPKHLITATGQRVTLRCSPRSGDLSVYWYQQSLDQGLQFLIQYYNGEERAKGNILERFSAQQFPDLHSELNLSSLELGDSALYFCASSVNSGATNEKLFFGSGTQLSVL.

The chain joins TRBV7-6 to TRBJ2-5; 11 bases fit TRBD1. The DNA end is a closer match to TRBJ2-7, so the J assignment may be wrong. Germline CDR1 is SGHVS and CDR2 is FNYEAQ. There are 14 residues in the CDR3. CDR3 bases: TGTGCCAGCAGGTCGGACAGGGGGCCTGACGAGCAGTACTTC. Translation: CASRSDRGPDEQYF.

This chain joins TRBV5-1 and TRBJ1-1, with D perhaps TRBD1 (6 bases). Germline CDR1 is SGHRS and CDR2 is YFSETQ. The CDR3 contains 17 residues. Trimming stripped 0 bases from V and 0 bases from J, with 15 bases between. The CDR3 here is CASSLAGRGGMNTEAFF. CDR3 nucleotide sequence: TGCGCCAGCAGCTTGGCCGGAAGGGGGGGCATGAACACTGAAGCTTTCTTT.

The DNA of the CDR3 is TGTGCCAGTAGGTCGATACAGGGAGGGAAGACAGATACGCAGTATTTT. This gives the protein CASRSIQGGKTDTQYF. This chain links TRBV19 with TRBJ2-3; the D gene is possibly TRBD2 (7 bases). The V end was cut by 6 bases, the J end by 3 bases, with 19 bases between. Germline CDR1 is LNHDA and CDR2 is SQIVND (reference sequence). The CDR3 is made up of 16 amino acids.

The V call is TRBV28, the J call TRBJ2-3; D is undetermined. The CDR3 sequence is 15 residues long. V lost 3 bases and J 0 bases, leaving 10 bases between the germline ends. Germline V gene sequence: CDR1 MDHEN, CDR2 SYDVKM. CDR3 sequence (DNA): TGTGCCAGCAGTTTCCAAGGCCCTAGCACAGATACGCAGTATTTT. Residues: CASSFQGPSTDTQYF.

This clone has a handful of counts. The chain carries TRBV18 and TRBJ2-7; D is ambiguous. Germline V gene lookup returns CDR1 KGHSH and CDR2 LQKENI. The CDR3 covers 14 residues. V gave up 0 bases and J gave up 7 bases, with 13 bases separating them. The CDR3 reads CASSPPTQLPEQYF. CDR3 bases: TGTGCCAGCTCACCACCGACCCAGTTGCCAGAGCAGTACTTC.

This clone came up a few times. Germline and junction disagree at one end, which may indicate a read error. The chain uses TRBV5-1 and TRBJ2-7; D may be TRBD2 (5 bases). This CDR3 is built from 16 residues. Germline V gives CDR1 SGHRS, CDR2 YFSETQ. The CDR3 DNA sequence: TGCGCCAGCAGCTTGGTGCCTCCCGGGGAAGCGGAGCCCCGGGACTTC. Its translation is CASSLVPPGEAEPRDF. Full variable domain (remainder filled in from reference TRBV5-1 and TRBJ2-7): KAGVTQTPRYLIKTRGQQVTLSCSPISGHRSVSWYQQTPGQGLQFLFEYFSETQRNKGNFPGRFSGRQFSNSRSEMNVSTLELGDSALYLCASSLVPPGEAEPRDFGPGTRLTVT.

In this sample, this clone turned up a few times. The gene calls are TRBV6-5 and TRBJ1-2; perhaps TRBD1 as D (6 bases). CDR3 length equals 14 residues. Deletions cut 4 bases from V and 3 bases from J, with 12 bases between. CDR1 MNHEY and CDR2 SVGAGI come from the germline V gene. CDR3 sequence: CASSFGTSDYGYTF. The CDR3 bases are TGTGCCAGCAGTTTCGGGACATCCGACTATGGCTACACCTTC.

The V call is TRBV7-2, the J call TRBJ2-7; 10 positions match TRBD2. V gave up 5 bases and J gave up 6 bases; unmatched junction bases: 7. The CDR3 is 14 residues long. CDR1 SGHTA and CDR2 FQGNSA come from the germline V gene. CDR3: CASSSSGGQGEQYF. CDR3 DNA sequence: TGTGCCAGCAGCAGTAGCGGGGGGCAAGGCGAGCAGTACTTC.

The CDR3 here is CASSGPDRISYEQYF. The DNA of the CDR3 is TGTGCCAGCTCCGGTCCCGACAGGATCTCCTACGAGCAGTACTTC. This chain uses TRBV28 with TRBJ2-7; TRBD1 is a possible D gene (6 bases). The CDR3 has 15 residues. V lost 8 bases and J 0 bases, leaving 17 bases between the germline ends. Looked up from germline, CDR1 is MDHEN and CDR2 is SYDVKM.